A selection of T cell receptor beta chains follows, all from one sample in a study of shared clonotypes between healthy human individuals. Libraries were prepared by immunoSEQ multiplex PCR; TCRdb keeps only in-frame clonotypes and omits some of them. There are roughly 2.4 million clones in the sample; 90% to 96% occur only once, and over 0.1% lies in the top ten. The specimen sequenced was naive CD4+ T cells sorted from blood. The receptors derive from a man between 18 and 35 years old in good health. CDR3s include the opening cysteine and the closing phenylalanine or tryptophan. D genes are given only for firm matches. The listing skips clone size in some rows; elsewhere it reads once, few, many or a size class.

cdr3_nt: TGTGCCTGGAGTGCGACCTACGAGCAGTACTTC
cdr3_aa: CAWSATYEQYF
v_call: TRBV30
j_call: TRBJ2-7
clone_size: -
d_call: -

cdr3_nt: TGTGCCAGCGGCCGGACGCCCAGCCTTGGAGGCTACACCTTC
cdr3_aa: CASGRTPSLGGYTF
v_call: TRBV7-9
j_call: TRBJ1-2
clone_size: -
d_call: -

cdr3_nt: TGTGCCAGCAGTTCCTCGACAGGGAACCCCACCTACGAGCAGTACTTC
cdr3_aa: CASSSSTGNPTYEQYF
v_call: TRBV27
j_call: TRBJ2-7
clone_size: -
d_call: TRBD1

cdr3_nt: TGTGCCATCAGTAGAGGACAGGGCGGGAATTCACCCCTCCACTTT
cdr3_aa: CAISRGQGGNSPLHF
v_call: TRBV10-3
j_call: TRBJ1-6
clone_size: -
d_call: TRBD1

cdr3_nt: TGTGCCAGTAGTATTCTAGCGGGGCCTAATTACGAGCAGTACTTC
cdr3_aa: CASSILAGPNYEQYF
v_call: TRBV19
j_call: TRBJ2-7
clone_size: -
d_call: TRBD2

cdr3_nt: TGTGCCAGCTCAAGTAATCAGGGGAACACTGAAGCTTTCTTT
cdr3_aa: CASSSNQGNTEAFF
v_call: TRBV18
j_call: TRBJ1-1
clone_size: -
d_call: -

cdr3_nt: TGTGCCAGCAGTTCCCCGGGACAGGGAGGAGAGACCCAGTACTTC
cdr3_aa: CASSSPGQGGETQYF
v_call: TRBV27
j_call: TRBJ2-5
clone_size: -
d_call: TRBD1

cdr3_nt: TGTGCCAGCAGGCGACAGGGGGGCTACAATGAGCAGTTCTTC
cdr3_aa: CASRRQGGYNEQFF
v_call: TRBV5-6
j_call: TRBJ2-1
clone_size: -
d_call: TRBD1

cdr3_nt: TGCGCCAGCAGCTTGGAGCCAGGGGGGAACATCCCTGAAGCTTTCTTT
cdr3_aa: CASSLEPGGNIPEAFF
v_call: TRBV5-1
j_call: TRBJ1-1
clone_size: -
d_call: TRBD1

cdr3_nt: TGCGCCAGCAGCCCCCTTAGACCCGGATCCTACGAGCAGTACTTC
cdr3_aa: CASSPLRPGSYEQYF
v_call: TRBV5-1
j_call: TRBJ2-7
clone_size: -
d_call: -

cdr3_nt: TGTGCCAGCAGCAAGGATACAGGGGGCGCTTTATCTGGGGCCAACGTCCTGACTTTC
cdr3_aa: CASSKDTGGALSGANVLTF
v_call: TRBV7-6
j_call: TRBJ2-6
clone_size: -
d_call: TRBD1

cdr3_nt: TGTGCCAGCAGTGCCTCCCCCTCCCCAGGGGCTCTAGACAAACTGTTTTTT
cdr3_aa: CASSASPSPGALDKLFF
v_call: TRBV6-1
j_call: TRBJ1-4
clone_size: few
d_call: -

cdr3_nt: TGTGCCAGCTCACCAAAGGGGAAGAACACTGAAGCTTTCTTT
cdr3_aa: CASSPKGKNTEAFF
v_call: TRBV18
j_call: TRBJ1-1
clone_size: -
d_call: -

cdr3_nt: TGTGCCAGCAGTCCCACGGACAGTATATTGTACGAGCAGTACTTC
cdr3_aa: CASSPTDSILYEQYF
v_call: TRBV27
j_call: TRBJ2-7
clone_size: -
d_call: -

cdr3_nt: TGCGCCAGCAGCCCAAGGGGCTCTGGGGCCAACGTCCTGACTTTC
cdr3_aa: CASSPRGSGANVLTF
v_call: TRBV5-1
j_call: TRBJ2-6
clone_size: -
d_call: -

cdr3_nt: TGTGCCAGCAGTGCGACGAGATCTGGGGCCAACGTCCTGACTTTC
cdr3_aa: CASSATRSGANVLTF
v_call: TRBV28
j_call: TRBJ2-6
clone_size: -
d_call: -

cdr3_nt: TGTGCCAGCAGCCCCCCGGGACAGCCGGATACGCAGTATTTT
cdr3_aa: CASSPPGQPDTQYF
v_call: TRBV7-9
j_call: TRBJ2-3
clone_size: -
d_call: TRBD1

cdr3_nt: TGTGCCAGCAGCAAGAGCGGGGGGGTCTCGGAGACCCAGTACTTC
cdr3_aa: CASSKSGGVSETQYF
v_call: TRBV9
j_call: TRBJ2-5
clone_size: -
d_call: TRBD2

cdr3_nt: TGTGCCAGCAGCTTAGGGGACGCGGGAGATAATTCACCCCTCCACTTT
cdr3_aa: CASSLGDAGDNSPLHF
v_call: TRBV13
j_call: TRBJ1-6
clone_size: -
d_call: -

cdr3_nt: TGTGCCAGCAGTGTTGGACAGGGCCGGGTGGAGACCCAGTACTTC
cdr3_aa: CASSVGQGRVETQYF
v_call: TRBV6-6
j_call: TRBJ2-5
clone_size: -
d_call: TRBD1

cdr3_nt: TGCGCCAGCAGCTTGGGGGACAGGGAACCTGAAAAACTGTTTTTT
cdr3_aa: CASSLGDREPEKLFF
v_call: TRBV5-1
j_call: TRBJ1-4
clone_size: -
d_call: TRBD1

cdr3_nt: TGTGCCAGCAGCCCCCCACGACAAGGCGGGGATTACAATGAGCAGTTCTTC
cdr3_aa: CASSPPRQGGDYNEQFF
v_call: TRBV7-9
j_call: TRBJ2-1
clone_size: -
d_call: -

cdr3_nt: TGCAGTGCTAGAGATCCCCCCCTCCAGTTCTTC
cdr3_aa: CSARDPPLQFF
v_call: TRBV20-1
j_call: TRBJ2-1
clone_size: -
d_call: -

cdr3_nt: TGTGCCAGCAGCGCAGGGACTAGCGGAGCCCAGACCCAGTACTTC
cdr3_aa: CASSAGTSGAQTQYF
v_call: TRBV11-2
j_call: TRBJ2-5
clone_size: -
d_call: TRBD2

cdr3_nt: TGCGCCAGCAGCTCCACCCAGGACAGGGGGGCCGGTGGCTACACCTTC
cdr3_aa: CASSSTQDRGAGGYTF
v_call: TRBV5-1
j_call: TRBJ1-2
clone_size: -
d_call: TRBD1

cdr3_nt: TGTGCCAGCAGCCAAATTGGGGGAGGCCTGGGCACTGAAGCTTTCTTT
cdr3_aa: CASSQIGGGLGTEAFF
v_call: TRBV7-2
j_call: TRBJ1-1
clone_size: -
d_call: -

cdr3_nt: TGTGCCATCAGTGAGAGTGGGGAGGGGACTGAAGCTTTCTTT
cdr3_aa: CAISESGEGTEAFF
v_call: TRBV10-3
j_call: TRBJ1-1
clone_size: -
d_call: -

cdr3_nt: TGTGCCTGGTCCACCCCCACGGCAACCTATGGCTACACCTTC
cdr3_aa: CAWSTPTATYGYTF
v_call: TRBV30
j_call: TRBJ1-2
clone_size: -
d_call: -

cdr3_nt: TGTGCCATCAGTGAGTCGGGGATAGGTGAAGCTTTCTTT
cdr3_aa: CAISESGIGEAFF
v_call: TRBV10-3
j_call: TRBJ1-1
clone_size: -
d_call: -

cdr3_nt: TGTGCCAGCAGCTTTACTAGCGGGAATGAGCAGTTCTTC
cdr3_aa: CASSFTSGNEQFF
v_call: TRBV11-2
j_call: TRBJ2-1
clone_size: -
d_call: TRBD2

cdr3_nt: TGTGCCAGCAGTGTGGGGGGGCTGGGCGCGAACACCATATATTTT
cdr3_aa: CASSVGGLGANTIYF
v_call: TRBV2
j_call: TRBJ1-3
clone_size: -
d_call: -

cdr3_nt: TGCGCCAGCAGCCAACTGGGACTAGCGGGAGGGCCGCGAAATGAGCAGTTCTTC
cdr3_aa: CASSQLGLAGGPRNEQFF
v_call: TRBV5-1
j_call: TRBJ2-1
clone_size: -
d_call: TRBD2

cdr3_nt: TGTGCCAGCAGCTGGGGAACCGGGACAGGCCTGGGGACCCAGTACTTC
cdr3_aa: CASSWGTGTGLGTQYF
v_call: TRBV7-2
j_call: TRBJ2-5
clone_size: -
d_call: TRBD1

cdr3_nt: TGTGCCAGCAGTTACTCGACGCCGGGGGGAACCTACGAGCAGTACTTC
cdr3_aa: CASSYSTPGGTYEQYF
v_call: TRBV6-5
j_call: TRBJ2-7
clone_size: -
d_call: TRBD2

cdr3_nt: TGTGCCAGCAGCTTATCGGTACAGAGCAATCAGCCCCAGCATTTT
cdr3_aa: CASSLSVQSNQPQHF
v_call: TRBV7-8
j_call: TRBJ1-5
clone_size: -
d_call: -

cdr3_nt: TGTGCCAGCTGCGACAGGGGGGGCTCCTACGAGCAGTACTTC
cdr3_aa: CASCDRGGSYEQYF
v_call: TRBV18
j_call: TRBJ2-7
clone_size: -
d_call: TRBD1

cdr3_nt: TGCGCCAGCAGCTTTGAAGGCAGCGGGGCGCGGGAGACCCAGTACTTC
cdr3_aa: CASSFEGSGARETQYF
v_call: TRBV5-1
j_call: TRBJ2-5
clone_size: -
d_call: TRBD2

cdr3_nt: TGTGCCAGTAGTTTACAGGGGGCGGGCACTGAAGCTTTCTTT
cdr3_aa: CASSLQGAGTEAFF
v_call: TRBV19
j_call: TRBJ1-1
clone_size: -
d_call: TRBD1

cdr3_nt: TGTGCCACCCGGACGGCCGTGAGTGAAAAACTGTTTTTT
cdr3_aa: CATRTAVSEKLFF
v_call: TRBV19
j_call: TRBJ1-4
clone_size: -
d_call: -

cdr3_nt: TGTGCCGGCAGCGGGGTGACAGGTTGGGTCACTGAAGCTTTCTTT
cdr3_aa: CAGSGVTGWVTEAFF
v_call: TRBV5-6
j_call: TRBJ1-1
clone_size: -
d_call: -

cdr3_nt: TGTGCCAGCAGTGAAGTGGCAGGGAATCAGCCCCAGCATTTT
cdr3_aa: CASSEVAGNQPQHF
v_call: TRBV2
j_call: TRBJ1-5
clone_size: -
d_call: -

cdr3_nt: TGTGCCAGCAGGCCACAGGGAGCGGGAAACACCATATATTTT
cdr3_aa: CASRPQGAGNTIYF
v_call: TRBV6-5
j_call: TRBJ1-3
clone_size: -
d_call: -

cdr3_nt: TGTGCCAGCAGTTACTCTGGCGGTCGTCGTCCGTCCCAGCATTTT
cdr3_aa: CASSYSGGRRPSQHF
v_call: TRBV6-6
j_call: TRBJ1-5
clone_size: -
d_call: -